Listed here is a single T cell receptor beta chain. The source of the sample is a study of shared clonotypes between healthy human individuals. The protocol was immunoSEQ multiplex PCR, while the TCRdb copy is restricted to in-frame clones and leaves out a portion. The sample includes 1.6 million or so clones, 98% seen only once; the top ten take 0.3% to 0.45%. This CDR3 comprises 15 residues. Trimming pared 3 bases from V and 4 bases from J, leaving 13 bases between. CDR1 is MNHEY and CDR2 is SMNVEV in the germline V gene (reference sequence). The material sequenced was naive CD4+ T cells sorted from blood. Noted subset: CD45RA+ positively selected. This clonotype originated in a young man in good health. This chain uses TRBV27 with TRBJ1-5, with D perhaps matching TRBD1 (5 bases). CDR3 sequence: CASSFDAGRNQPQHF. CDR3 nucleotides: TGTGCCAGCAGTTTCGACGCAGGGAGGAATCAGCCCCAGCATTTT.